This TCR beta chain was captured by sequencing in a study of T cell repertoires in cytomegalovirus infection (dated by TCRdb to the late 2010s). About the full investigation: The peptide stimulations were aimed at well-studied HLA-B-restricted epitopes as well as recently identified HLA-C-restricted CMV epitopes, whose presentation resists viral immunomodulation. Because public TCR beta signatures pointed to carriage of CMV infection together with the matching HLA type, the HLA type of each donor mattered for the analysis.

The treatment or condition tag for this specimen amounts to: in vitro stimulation with specific CMV peptide epitopes to enrich CMV-specific T cells. A word on this clonotype: Its recognized antigen is unknown. No much larger clonotype is one base removed from it; base qualities were not supplied.

The reads were generated on an Illumina HiSeq 1500. TCRdb redid the processing of the public reads, applying fastp at Q25 and MiXCR, and retained in-frame beta chains. Each CDR3 protein appears once, grouped with its most common genes and DNA. The table for this sample lists 550,000 to 850,000 distinct CDR3 sequences; roughly 30% of them were counted only once. The ten top clones hold around a sixth of the sample. What the work shows at the level of the full study, not this receptor alone: Carriers of CMV infection plus the relevant HLA type were discriminated by the cumulative frequency of public TCR beta family members in the study cohort and in an independent roughly 320-donor cohort. The ex vivo response was dominated by HLA-C-restricted CMV-specific TCR beta clonotypes, and the single most frequent clonotype in two of eight donors was supplied by these HLA-C-restricted clonotypes.

As encoded in the germline V gene, CDR1 is SNHLY while CDR2 is FYNNEI. The CDR3 runs 12 amino acids, cysteine and phenylalanine included. The only DNA kept is the CDR3, 36 bases in frame from the first base. V is pruned by 8 bases and J by 11 bases, leaving 10 bases of the junction without a gene match. The source is a human donor in good health (CMV status not recorded). Some clones in this sample may be carry-over from other donors' samples. The receptor chain draws on TRBV2 and TRBJ1-1; TRBD1 matches 8 bases in the middle. Specimen: cultured PBMCs, collected from culture after CMV antigen stimulation. The nucleotide sequence reads as follows: TGTGCCAGCGTCAGGGGGCAGGTTGGGGCTTTCTTT. It translates to CASVRGQVGAFF.